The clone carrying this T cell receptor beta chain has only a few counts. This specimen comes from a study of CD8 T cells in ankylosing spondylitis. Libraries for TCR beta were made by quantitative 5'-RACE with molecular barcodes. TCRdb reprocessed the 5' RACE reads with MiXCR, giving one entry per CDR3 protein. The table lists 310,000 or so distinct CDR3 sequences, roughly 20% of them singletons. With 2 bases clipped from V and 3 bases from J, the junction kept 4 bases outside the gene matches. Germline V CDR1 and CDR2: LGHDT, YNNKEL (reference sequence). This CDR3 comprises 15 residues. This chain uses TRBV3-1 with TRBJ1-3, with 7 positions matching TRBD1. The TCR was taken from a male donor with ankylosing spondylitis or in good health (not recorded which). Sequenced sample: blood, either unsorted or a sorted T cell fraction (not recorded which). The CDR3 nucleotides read TGTGCCAGCAGCCAAAAAGGGGGCGGTGGAAACACCATATATTTT. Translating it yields CASSQKGGGGNTIYF.